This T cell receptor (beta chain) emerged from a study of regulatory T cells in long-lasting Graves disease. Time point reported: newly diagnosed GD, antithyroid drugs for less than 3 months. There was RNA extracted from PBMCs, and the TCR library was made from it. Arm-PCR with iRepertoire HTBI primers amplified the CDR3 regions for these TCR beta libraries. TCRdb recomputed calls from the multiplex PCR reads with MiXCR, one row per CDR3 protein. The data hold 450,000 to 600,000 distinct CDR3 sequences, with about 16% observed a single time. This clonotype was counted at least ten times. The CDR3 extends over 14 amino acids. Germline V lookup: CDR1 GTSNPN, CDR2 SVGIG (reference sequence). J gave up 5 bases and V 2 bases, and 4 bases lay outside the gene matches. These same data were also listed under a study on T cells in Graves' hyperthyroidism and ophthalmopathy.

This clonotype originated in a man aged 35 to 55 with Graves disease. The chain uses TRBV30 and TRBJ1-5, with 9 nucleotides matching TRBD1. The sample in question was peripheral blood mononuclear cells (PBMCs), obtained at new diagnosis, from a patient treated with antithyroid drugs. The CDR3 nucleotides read TGTGCCTGGAGTACCGGGACAGGGTATCAGCCCCAGCATTTT. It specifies CAWSTGTGYQPQHF.